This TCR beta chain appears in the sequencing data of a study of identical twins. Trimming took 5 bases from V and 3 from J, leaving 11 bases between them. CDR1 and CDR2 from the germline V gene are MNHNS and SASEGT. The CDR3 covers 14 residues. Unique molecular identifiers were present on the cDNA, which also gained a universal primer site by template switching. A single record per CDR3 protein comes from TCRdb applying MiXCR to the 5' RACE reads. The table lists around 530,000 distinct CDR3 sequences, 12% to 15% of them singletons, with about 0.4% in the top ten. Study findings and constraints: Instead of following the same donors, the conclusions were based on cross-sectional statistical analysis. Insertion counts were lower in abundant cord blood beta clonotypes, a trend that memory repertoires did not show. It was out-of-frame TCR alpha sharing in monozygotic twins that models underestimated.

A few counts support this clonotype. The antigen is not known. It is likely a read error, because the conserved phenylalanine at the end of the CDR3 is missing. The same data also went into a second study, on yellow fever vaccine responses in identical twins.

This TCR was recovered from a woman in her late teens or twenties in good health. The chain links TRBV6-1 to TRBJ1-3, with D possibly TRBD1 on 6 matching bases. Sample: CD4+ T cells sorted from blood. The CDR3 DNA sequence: TGTGCCAGCAGTAAACAGGGAGGTGGAAACACCATATATTAT. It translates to CASSKQGGGNTIYY.